This T cell receptor (beta chain) was sequenced for a study of post-analysis software for immune sequencing data. Unique molecular identifiers were carried by the TCR beta cDNA libraries. Each CDR3 protein is one row after TCRdb ran MiXCR on the PCR reads. The sample comprises hundreds of thousands of distinct CDR3 sequences, 55% to 70% of which are singletons, and roughly 12% rests with the top ten. Findings and caveats of the study: When patients were compared with controls, four or five TRBV segments were more frequent, TRBV5-6, TRBV5-1 and TRBV20-1 among them.

Remarks on this clonotype: Its antigen is unidentified.

Trimming shortened V by 7 bases and J by 3 bases, and 15 bases separated the two germline ends. Germline CDR1 is KGHDR and CDR2 is SFDVKD. This CDR3 region has 15 residues. The chain employs TRBV24-1 and TRBJ2-1, with D perhaps given as TRBD1 or TRBD2 (5 bases each). Input material: blood. The source is a girl aged 2 to 9 with multiple sclerosis. Written as DNA, the CDR3 is TGTGCCACCAGGGAGGACATCTCAAGCTACAATGAGCAGTTCTTC. Translating it yields CATREDISSYNEQFF.